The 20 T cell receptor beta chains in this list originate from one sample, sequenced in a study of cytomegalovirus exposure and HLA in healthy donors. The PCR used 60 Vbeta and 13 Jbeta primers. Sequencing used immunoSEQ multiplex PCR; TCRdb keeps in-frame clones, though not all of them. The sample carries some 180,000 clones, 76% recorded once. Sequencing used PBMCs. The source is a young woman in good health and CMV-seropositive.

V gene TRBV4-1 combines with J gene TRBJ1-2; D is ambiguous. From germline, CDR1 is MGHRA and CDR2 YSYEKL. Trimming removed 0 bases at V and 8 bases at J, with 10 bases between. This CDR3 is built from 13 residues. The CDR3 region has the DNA TGCGCCAGCAGCCAAGACGAGGGAAACGGCTACACCTTC. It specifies CASSQDEGNGYTF.

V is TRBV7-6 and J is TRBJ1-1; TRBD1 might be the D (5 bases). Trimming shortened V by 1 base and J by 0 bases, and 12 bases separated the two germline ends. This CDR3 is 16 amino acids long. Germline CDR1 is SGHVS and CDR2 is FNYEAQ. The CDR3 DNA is TGTGCCAGCAGCTTAGGGGGTGGGGACTTGAACACTGAAGCTTTCTTT. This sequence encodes CASSLGGGDLNTEAFF.

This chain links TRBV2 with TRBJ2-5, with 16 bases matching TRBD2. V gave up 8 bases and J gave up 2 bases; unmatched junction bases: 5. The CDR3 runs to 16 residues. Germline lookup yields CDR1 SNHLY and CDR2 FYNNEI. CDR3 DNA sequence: TGTGCCAGCTTGGGACTAGCGGGGGGGGGTCAAGAGACCCAGTACTTC. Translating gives CASLGLAGGGQETQYF.

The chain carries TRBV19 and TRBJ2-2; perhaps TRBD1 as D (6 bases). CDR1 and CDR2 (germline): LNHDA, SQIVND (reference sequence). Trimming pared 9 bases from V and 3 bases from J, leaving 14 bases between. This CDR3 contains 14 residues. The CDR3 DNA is TGTGCCAGCGCGGCCGGACAGCACACCGGGGAGCTGTTTTTT. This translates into CASAAGQHTGELFF.

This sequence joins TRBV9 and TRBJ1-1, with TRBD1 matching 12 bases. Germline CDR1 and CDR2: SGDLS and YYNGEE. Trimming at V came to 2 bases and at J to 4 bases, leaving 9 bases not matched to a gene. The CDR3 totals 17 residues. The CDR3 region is CASSVTGQGAASTEAFF. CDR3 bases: TGTGCCAGCAGCGTTACGGGACAGGGGGCAGCAAGCACTGAAGCTTTCTTT.

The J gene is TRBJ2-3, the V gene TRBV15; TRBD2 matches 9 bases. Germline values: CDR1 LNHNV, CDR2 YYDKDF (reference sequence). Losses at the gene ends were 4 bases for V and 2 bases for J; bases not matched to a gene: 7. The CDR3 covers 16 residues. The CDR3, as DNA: TGTGCCACCAGCACCCCCGAGGGACTAGCCACAGATACGCAGTATTTT. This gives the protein CATSTPEGLATDTQYF. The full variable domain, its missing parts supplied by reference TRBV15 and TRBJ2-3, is DAMVIQNPRYQVTQFGKPVTLSCSQTLNHNVMYWYQQKSSQAPKLLFHYYDKDFNNEADTPDNFQSRRPNTSFCFLDIRSPGLGDTAMYLCATSTPEGLATDTQYFGPGTRLTVL.

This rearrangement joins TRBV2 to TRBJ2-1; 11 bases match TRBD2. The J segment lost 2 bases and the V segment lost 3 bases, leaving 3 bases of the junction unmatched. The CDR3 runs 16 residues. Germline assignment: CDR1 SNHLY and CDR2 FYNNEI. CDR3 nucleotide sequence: TGTGCCAGCAGTGACATAGCGGGGGGGCCCTACAATGAGCAGTTCTTC. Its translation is CASSDIAGGPYNEQFF.

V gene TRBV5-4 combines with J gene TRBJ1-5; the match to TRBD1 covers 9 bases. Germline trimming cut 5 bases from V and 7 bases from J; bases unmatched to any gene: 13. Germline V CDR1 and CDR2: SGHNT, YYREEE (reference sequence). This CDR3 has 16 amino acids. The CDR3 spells CASSSPGQGEEQPQHF. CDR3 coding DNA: TGTGCCAGCAGTTCACCGGGACAGGGTGAAGAACAGCCCCAGCATTTT.

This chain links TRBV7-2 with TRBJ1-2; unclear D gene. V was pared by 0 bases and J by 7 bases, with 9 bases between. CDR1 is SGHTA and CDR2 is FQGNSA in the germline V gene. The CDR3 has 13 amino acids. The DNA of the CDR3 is TGTGCCAGCAGCTTAGCGCGGGTCAGTGGCTACACCTTC. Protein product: CASSLARVSGYTF.

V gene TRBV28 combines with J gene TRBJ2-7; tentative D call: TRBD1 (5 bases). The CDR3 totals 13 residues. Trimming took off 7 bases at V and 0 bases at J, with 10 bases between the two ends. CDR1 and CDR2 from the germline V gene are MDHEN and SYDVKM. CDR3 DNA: TGTGCCAGCACCAGGACACCCTCCTACGAGCAGTACTTC. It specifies CASTRTPSYEQYF.

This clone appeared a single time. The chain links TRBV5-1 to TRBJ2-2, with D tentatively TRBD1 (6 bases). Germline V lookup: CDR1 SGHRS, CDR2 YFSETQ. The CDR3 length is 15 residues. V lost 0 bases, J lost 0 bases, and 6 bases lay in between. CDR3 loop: CASSLDRANTGELFF. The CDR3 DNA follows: TGCGCCAGCAGCTTGGACAGGGCGAACACCGGGGAGCTGTTTTTT.

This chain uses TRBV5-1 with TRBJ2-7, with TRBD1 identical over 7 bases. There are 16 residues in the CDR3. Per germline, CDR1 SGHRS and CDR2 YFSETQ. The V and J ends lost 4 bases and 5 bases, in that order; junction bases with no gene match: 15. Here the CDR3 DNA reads TGCGCCAGCAGCAACCGACAGGGACCCCAAGGGCACGAGCAGTACTTC. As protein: CASSNRQGPQGHEQYF.

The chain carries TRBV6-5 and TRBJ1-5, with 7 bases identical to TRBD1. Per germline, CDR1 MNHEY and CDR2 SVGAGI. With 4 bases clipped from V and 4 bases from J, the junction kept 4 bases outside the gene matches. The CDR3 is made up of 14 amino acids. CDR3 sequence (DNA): TGTGCCAGCAGTTCGGACAGGTGGAATCAGCCCCAGCATTTT. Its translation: CASSSDRWNQPQHF.

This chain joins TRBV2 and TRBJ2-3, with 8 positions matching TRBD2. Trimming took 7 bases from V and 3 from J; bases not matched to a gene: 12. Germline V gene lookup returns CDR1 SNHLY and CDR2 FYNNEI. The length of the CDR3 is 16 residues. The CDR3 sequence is CASTRGGSGVTDTQYF. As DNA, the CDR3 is TGTGCCAGCACCCGAGGTGGTAGCGGGGTAACAGATACGCAGTATTTT.

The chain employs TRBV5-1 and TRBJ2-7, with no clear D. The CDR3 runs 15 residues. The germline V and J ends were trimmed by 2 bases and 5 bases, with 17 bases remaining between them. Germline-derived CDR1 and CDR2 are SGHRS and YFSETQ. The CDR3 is CASSFDQVNSDEQYF. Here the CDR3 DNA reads TGCGCCAGCAGCTTCGATCAGGTAAATTCGGACGAGCAGTACTTC.

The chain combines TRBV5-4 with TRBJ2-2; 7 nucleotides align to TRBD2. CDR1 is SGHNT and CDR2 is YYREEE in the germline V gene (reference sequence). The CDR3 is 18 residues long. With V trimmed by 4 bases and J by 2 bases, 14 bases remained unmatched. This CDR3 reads CASSRLILADPNTGELFF. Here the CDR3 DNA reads TGTGCCAGCAGCCGACTCATTCTAGCGGACCCAAACACCGGGGAGCTGTTTTTT.

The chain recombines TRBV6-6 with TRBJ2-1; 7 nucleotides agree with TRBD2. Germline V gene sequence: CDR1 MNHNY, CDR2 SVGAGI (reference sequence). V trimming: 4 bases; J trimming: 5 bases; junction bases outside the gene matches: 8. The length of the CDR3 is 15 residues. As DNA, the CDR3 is TGTGCCAGCAGTTCACCCGGGACTAAACACAATGAGCAGTTCTTC. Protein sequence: CASSSPGTKHNEQFF.

The DNA of the CDR3 is TGTGCCAGCGCGGGGCAGGGGGAGTTCTACGAGCAGTACTTC. Translating gives CASAGQGEFYEQYF. V usage is TRBV28 and J usage is TRBJ2-7; D possibly corresponds to TRBD1 (7 bases). The CDR3 is made up of 14 amino acids. The V end was cut by 8 bases, the J end by 3 bases, with 17 bases between. Per the germline V gene, CDR1 is MDHEN and CDR2 is SYDVKM.

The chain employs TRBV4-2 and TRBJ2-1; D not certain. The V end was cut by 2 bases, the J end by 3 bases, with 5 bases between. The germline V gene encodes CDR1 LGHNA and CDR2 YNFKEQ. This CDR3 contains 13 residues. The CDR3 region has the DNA TGTGCCAGCAGCCAACCGGGCTACAATGAGCAGTTCTTC. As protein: CASSQPGYNEQFF.

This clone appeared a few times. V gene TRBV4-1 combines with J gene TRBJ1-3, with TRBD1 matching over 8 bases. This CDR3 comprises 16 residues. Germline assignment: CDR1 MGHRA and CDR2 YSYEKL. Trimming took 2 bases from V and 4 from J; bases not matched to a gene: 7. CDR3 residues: CASSQYDRGAGNTIYF. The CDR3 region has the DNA TGCGCCAGCAGCCAATATGACAGGGGCGCCGGAAACACCATATATTTT.